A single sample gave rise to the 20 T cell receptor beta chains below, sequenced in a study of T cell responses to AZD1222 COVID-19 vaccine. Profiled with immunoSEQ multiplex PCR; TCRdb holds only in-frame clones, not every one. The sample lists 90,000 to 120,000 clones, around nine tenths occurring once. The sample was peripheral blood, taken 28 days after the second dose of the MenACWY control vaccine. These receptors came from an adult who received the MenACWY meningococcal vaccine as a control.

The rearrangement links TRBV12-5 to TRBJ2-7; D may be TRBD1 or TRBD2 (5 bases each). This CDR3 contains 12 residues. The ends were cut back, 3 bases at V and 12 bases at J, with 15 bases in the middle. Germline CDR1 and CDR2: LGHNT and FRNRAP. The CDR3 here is CASGFPGTGRYF. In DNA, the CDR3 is TGTGCTAGTGGTTTCCCCGGCACGGGGCGGTACTTC.

The DNA of the CDR3 is TGTGCCAGCAGTCAACAGGGGGCCGGAACCCAGTACTTC. Translated: CASSQQGAGTQYF. The chain joins TRBV27 to TRBJ2-5, with 9 nucleotides matching TRBD1. J was trimmed by 8 bases and V by 5 bases; bases with no gene match: 6. CDR1 is MNHEY and CDR2 is SMNVEV in the germline V gene (reference sequence). The CDR3 spans 13 residues.

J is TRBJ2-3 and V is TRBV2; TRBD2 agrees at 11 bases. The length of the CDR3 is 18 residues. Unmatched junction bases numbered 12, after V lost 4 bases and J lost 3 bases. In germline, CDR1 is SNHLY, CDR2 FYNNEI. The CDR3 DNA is TGTGCCAGCAGTGCTAACCCCCGACTAGCGGGGTGGACAGATACGCAGTATTTT. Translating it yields CASSANPRLAGWTDTQYF.

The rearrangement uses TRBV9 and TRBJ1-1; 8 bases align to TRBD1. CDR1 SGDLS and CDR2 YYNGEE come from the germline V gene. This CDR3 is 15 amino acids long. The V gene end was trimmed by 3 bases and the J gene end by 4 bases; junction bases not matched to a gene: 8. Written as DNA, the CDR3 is TGTGCCAGCAGCGCCCTACAGGGGGGAGTCACTGAAGCTTTCTTT. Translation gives CASSALQGGVTEAFF.

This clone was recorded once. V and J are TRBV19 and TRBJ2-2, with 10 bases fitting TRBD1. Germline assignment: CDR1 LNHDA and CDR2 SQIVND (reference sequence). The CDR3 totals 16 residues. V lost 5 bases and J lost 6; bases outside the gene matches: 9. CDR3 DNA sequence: TGTGCCAGTAGTGCCGGGACAGGGGTTTTGGCCGGGGAGCTGTTTTTT. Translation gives CASSAGTGVLAGELFF.

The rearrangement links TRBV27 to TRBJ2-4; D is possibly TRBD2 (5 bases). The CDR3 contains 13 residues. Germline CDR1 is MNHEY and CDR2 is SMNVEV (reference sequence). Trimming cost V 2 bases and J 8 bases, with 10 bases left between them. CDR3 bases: TGTGCCAGCAGTTTAATGGGAGCGGACATTCAGTACTTC. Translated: CASSLMGADIQYF.

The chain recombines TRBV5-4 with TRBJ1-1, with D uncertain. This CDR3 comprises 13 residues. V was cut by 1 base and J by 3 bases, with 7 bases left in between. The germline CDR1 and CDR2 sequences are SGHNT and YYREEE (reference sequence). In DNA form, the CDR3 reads TGTGCCAGCAGCTTGCAACGGGACACTGAAGCTTTCTTT. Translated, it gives CASSLQRDTEAFF.

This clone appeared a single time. CDR3 DNA sequence: TGTGCCAGCAGTTTAGTGCCCCTGGGACAGGTTGGCTACACCTTC. Amino acids: CASSLVPLGQVGYTF. J is TRBJ1-2 and V is TRBV27; 8 nucleotides align to TRBD1. Germline V gene lookup returns CDR1 MNHEY and CDR2 SMNVEV (reference sequence). V trimming: 2 bases; J trimming: 7 bases; junction bases outside the gene matches: 9. This CDR3 is built from 15 residues.

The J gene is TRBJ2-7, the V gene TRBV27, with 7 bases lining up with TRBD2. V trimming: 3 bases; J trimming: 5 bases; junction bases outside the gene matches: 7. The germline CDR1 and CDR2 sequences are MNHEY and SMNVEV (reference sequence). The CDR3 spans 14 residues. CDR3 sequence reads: CASSFPGGGNEQYF. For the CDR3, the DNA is TGTGCCAGCAGTTTCCCGGGAGGAGGGAACGAGCAGTACTTC.

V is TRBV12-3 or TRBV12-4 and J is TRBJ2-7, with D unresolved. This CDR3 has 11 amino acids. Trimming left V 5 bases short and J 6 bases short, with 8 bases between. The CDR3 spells CASSTLLEQYF. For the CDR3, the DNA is TGTGCCAGCAGTACCTTACTCGAGCAGTACTTC.

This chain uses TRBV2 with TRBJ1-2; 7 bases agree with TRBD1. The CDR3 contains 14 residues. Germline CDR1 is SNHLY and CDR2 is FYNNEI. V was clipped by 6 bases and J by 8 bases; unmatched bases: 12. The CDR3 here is CASSALTTGAGYTF. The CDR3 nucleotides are TGTGCCAGCAGCGCTTTGACTACAGGGGCCGGCTACACCTTC.

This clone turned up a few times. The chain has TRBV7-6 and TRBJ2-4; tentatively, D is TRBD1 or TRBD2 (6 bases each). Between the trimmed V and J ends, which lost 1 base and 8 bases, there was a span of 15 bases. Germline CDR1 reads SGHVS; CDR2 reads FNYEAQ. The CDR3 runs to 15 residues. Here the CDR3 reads CASSLGGAPIDIQYF. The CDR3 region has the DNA TGTGCCAGCAGCTTAGGGGGGGCCCCAATTGACATTCAGTACTTC.

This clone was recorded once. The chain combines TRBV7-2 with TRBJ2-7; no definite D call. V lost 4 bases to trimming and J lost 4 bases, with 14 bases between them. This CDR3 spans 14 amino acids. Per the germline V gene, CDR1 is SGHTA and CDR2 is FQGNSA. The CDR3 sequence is CASSSRSSSYEQYF. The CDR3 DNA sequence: TGTGCCAGCAGCTCCAGGAGCTCGTCGTACGAGCAGTACTTC.

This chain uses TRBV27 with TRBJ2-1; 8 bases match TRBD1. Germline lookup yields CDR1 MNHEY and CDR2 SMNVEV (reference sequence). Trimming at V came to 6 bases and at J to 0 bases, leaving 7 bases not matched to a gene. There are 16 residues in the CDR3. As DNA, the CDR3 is TGTGCCAGCAGCAAATGGACAGGGAGCTCCTACAATGAGCAGTTCTTC. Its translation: CASSKWTGSSYNEQFF.

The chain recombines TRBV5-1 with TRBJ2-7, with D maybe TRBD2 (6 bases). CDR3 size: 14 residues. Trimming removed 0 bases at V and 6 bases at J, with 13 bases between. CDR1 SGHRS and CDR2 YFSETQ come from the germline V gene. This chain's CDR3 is CASSLAAGWSEQYF. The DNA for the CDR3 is TGCGCCAGCAGCTTGGCAGCGGGCTGGAGCGAGCAGTACTTC.

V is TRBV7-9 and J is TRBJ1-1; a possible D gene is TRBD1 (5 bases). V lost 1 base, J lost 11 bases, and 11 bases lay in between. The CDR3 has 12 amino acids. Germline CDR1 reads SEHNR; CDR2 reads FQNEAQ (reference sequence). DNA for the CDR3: TGTGCCAGCAGCTTAGGGACATCGAGGGCTTTCTTT. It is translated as CASSLGTSRAFF.

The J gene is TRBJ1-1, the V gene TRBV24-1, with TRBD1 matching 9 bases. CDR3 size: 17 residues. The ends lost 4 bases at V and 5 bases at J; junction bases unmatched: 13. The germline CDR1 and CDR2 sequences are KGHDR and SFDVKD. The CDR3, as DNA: TGTGCCACCAGTGACTCTAGCGGGGGACAGGGAGGAACTGAAGCTTTCTTT. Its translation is CATSDSSGGQGGTEAFF.

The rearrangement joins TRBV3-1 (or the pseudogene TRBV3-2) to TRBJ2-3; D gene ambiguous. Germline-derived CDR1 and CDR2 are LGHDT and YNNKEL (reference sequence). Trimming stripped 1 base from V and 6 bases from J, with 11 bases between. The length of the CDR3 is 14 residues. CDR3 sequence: CASSQGPGADTQYF. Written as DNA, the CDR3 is TGTGCCAGCAGCCAAGGGCCAGGAGCCGATACGCAGTATTTT.

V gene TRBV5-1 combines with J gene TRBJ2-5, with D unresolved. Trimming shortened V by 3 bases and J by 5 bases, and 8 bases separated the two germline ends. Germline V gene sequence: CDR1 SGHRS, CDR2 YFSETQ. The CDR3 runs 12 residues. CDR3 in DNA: TGCGCCAGCAGCTCTACTTTTGAGACCCAGTACTTC. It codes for CASSSTFETQYF.

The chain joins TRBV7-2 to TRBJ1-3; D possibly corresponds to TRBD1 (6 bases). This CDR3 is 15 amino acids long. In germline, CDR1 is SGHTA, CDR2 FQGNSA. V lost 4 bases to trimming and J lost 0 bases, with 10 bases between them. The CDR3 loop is CASSSTGLSGNTIYF. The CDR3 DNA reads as TGTGCCAGCAGCTCAACAGGGCTCTCTGGAAACACCATATATTTT.